These T cell receptor beta chains were read from a single sample in a study of blood T cells in healthy people across ages. A single record per CDR3 protein comes from TCRdb applying MiXCR to the 5' RACE reads. The sample carries about 640,000 distinct CDR3 sequences, approximately 30% recorded once. The sequenced sample was blood. These receptors were taken from a woman older than 75 in good health. Each CDR3 is given with its conserved first and last residue. Fields, in order: J gene, clone size, D gene, V gene, CDR3 protein, CDR3 DNA. A D gene is named only where the DNA matches it firmly. Rows may omit the clone size; those that give it use once, few, many or a size class.

TRBJ1-1 few NA TRBV6-5 CASSPRRLMNTEAFF TGTGCCAGCAGTCCCCGACGGTTAATGAACACTGAAGCTTTCTTT
TRBJ1-1 NA NA TRBV6-1 CASSDTSNTEAFF TGTGCCAGCAGTGACACCTCGAACACTGAAGCTTTCTTT
TRBJ2-1 many NA TRBV5-1 CASSLDRAAEQFF TGCGCCAGCAGCTTGGACAGGGCGGCTGAGCAGTTCTTC
TRBJ1-1 few NA TRBV20-1 CSARLQAANTEAFF TGCAGTGCTAGACTACAGGCAGCGAACACTGAAGCTTTCTTT
TRBJ2-1 NA NA TRBV4-2 CASSQGDPGLAGIHNEQFF TGTGCCAGCAGCCAGGGAGATCCGGGATTGGCAGGGATCCACAATGAGCAGTTCTTC
TRBJ1-1 NA NA TRBV30 CAWQGQPDTEAFF TGTGCCTGGCAGGGACAACCGGACACTGAAGCTTTCTTT
TRBJ1-2 NA TRBD1 TRBV20-1 CSAGGGQGGGYTF TGCAGTGCCGGTGGTGGACAGGGGGGTGGCTACACCTTC
TRBJ2-3 NA NA TRBV12-3/TRBV12-4 CASSSGEGSDAQYF TGTGCCAGCAGTTCAGGAGAGGGATCGGATGCGCAGTATTTT
TRBJ2-3 few NA TRBV2 CASSEAEGGRGDTDTQYF TGTGCCAGCAGTGAGGCCGAGGGAGGCAGGGGCGATACAGATACGCAGTATTTT
TRBJ2-1 once NA TRBV20-1 CSARDGHGYNEQFF TGCAGTGCTAGAGACGGACATGGGTACAATGAGCAGTTCTTC
TRBJ2-3 NA TRBD2 TRBV19 CASSRRASGGTDTQYF TGTGCCAGTAGTCGACGTGCAAGCGGGGGCACAGATACGCAGTATTTT
TRBJ1-6 NA TRBD1 TRBV6-6 CASRQSHGQGGSPLHF TGTGCCAGCAGACAATCTCACGGACAGGGTGGTTCACCCCTCCACTTT
TRBJ2-5 many NA TRBV7-3 CASSLTSQGLEETQYF TGTGCCAGCAGCTTAACGAGCCAGGGCCTAGAGGAGACCCAGTACTTC
TRBJ2-3 many NA TRBV2 CASSERQGVSTDTQYF TGTGCCAGCAGTGAGCGTCAGGGCGTAAGCACAGATACGCAGTATTTT
TRBJ1-3 NA NA TRBV15 CATSRDPGRAGGNTIYF TGTGCCACCAGCAGAGATCCAGGCAGGGCGGGGGGAAACACCATATATTTT
TRBJ2-1 many NA TRBV18 CASSPPGGSNEQFF TGTGCCAGCTCACCACCTGGAGGAAGCAATGAGCAGTTCTTC
TRBJ2-7 many NA TRBV6-1 CASFVGAGEQYF TGTGCCAGCTTTGTGGGGGCTGGCGAGCAGTACTTC
TRBJ2-1 NA TRBD2 TRBV29-1 CSVTGLAISSYNEQFF TGCAGCGTAACGGGACTAGCGATAAGCTCCTACAATGAGCAGTTCTTC
TRBJ2-7 NA TRBD2 TRBV20-1 CSALRTSGRPSYEQYF TGCAGTGCCCTTAGGACTAGCGGGAGGCCCTCCTACGAGCAGTACTTC
TRBJ2-7 many NA TRBV20-1 CSAGLSPYEQYF TGCAGTGCTGGTCTTAGCCCCTACGAGCAGTACTTC
TRBJ1-2 once NA TRBV20-1 CRASGDIYGYTF TGCAGGGCTAGTGGGGACATCTATGGCTACACCTTC
TRBJ1-2 NA NA TRBV28 CASSLTGVSNTF TGTGCCAGCAGTTTAACAGGAGTTAGTAACACCTTC
TRBJ2-1 many TRBD2 TRBV20-1 CSALAGGPGYAQFF TGCAGTGCTTTAGCGGGGGGGCCAGGATACGCCCAGTTCTTC
TRBJ1-2 many NA TRBV12-3/TRBV12-4 CASSSGGVDYGYTF TGTGCCAGCAGTTCTGGGGGGGTGGACTATGGCTACACCTTC
TRBJ1-4 NA TRBD1 TRBV30 CAWSGTGLNEKLFF TGTGCCTGGAGCGGGACAGGGCTAAATGAAAAACTGTTTTTT